One sample yielded the 28 T cell receptor beta chains listed below, sequenced in a study of shared clonotypes between healthy human individuals. TCRdb's copy holds only in-frame clones and misses some; the assay was immunoSEQ multiplex PCR. Among hundreds of thousands of clones listed, less than 75% were seen once. The source material was memory CD4+ T cells sorted from blood. Subset given: CD45RA-negative fraction. The receptors here all came from a man younger than 40 in good health.

CDR3 sequence reads: CASSAARWADYGEQYF. CDR3 bases: TGTGCCAGCAGCGCCGCCCGATGGGCGGACTATGGCGAGCAGTACTTC. The genes are TRBV9 and TRBJ2-7; tentative D call: TRBD2 (6 bases). CDR3 size: 16 residues. Germline V gene lookup returns CDR1 SGDLS and CDR2 YYNGEE. V gave up 3 bases and J gave up 6 bases, with 22 bases separating them.

The chain links TRBV6-1 to TRBJ1-5; D gene ambiguous. Germline CDR1 is MNHNS and CDR2 is SASEGT. The length of the CDR3 is 15 residues. V lost 6 bases and J 6 bases, leaving 18 bases between the germline ends. CDR3 protein: CASRARLDDSQPQHF. The DNA of the CDR3 is TGTGCCAGCAGGGCCAGACTGGACGATAGTCAGCCCCAGCATTTT.

Written as DNA, the CDR3 is TGCAGCGTTGCGACTAGCGGGCTATACAATGAGCAGTTCTTC. This gives the protein CSVATSGLYNEQFF. V is TRBV29-1 and J is TRBJ2-1, with TRBD2 matching 10 bases. This CDR3 has 14 amino acids. The germline gives CDR1 SQVTM, CDR2 ANQGSEA. With 4 bases clipped from V and 4 bases from J, the junction kept 4 bases outside the gene matches.

CDR3: CASSLGRNYEQYF. CDR3 coding DNA: TGTGCCAGCAGTCTAGGACGGAACTACGAGCAGTACTTC. This chain uses TRBV7-7 with TRBJ2-7; D not certain. V dropped 6 bases and J dropped 3 bases, with 12 bases sitting between them. This CDR3 has 13 amino acids. From germline, CDR1 is SSHAT and CDR2 FNYEAQ (reference sequence). Variable domain in full (rest from reference TRBV7-7 and TRBJ2-7): GAGVSQSPRYKVTKRGQDVTLRCDPISSHATLYWYQQALGQGPEFLTYFNYEAQPDKSGLPSDRFSAERPEGSISTLTIQRTEQRDSAMYRCASSLGRNYEQYFGPGTRLTVT.

The J gene is TRBJ2-1, the V gene TRBV5-1; 10 bases match TRBD2. This CDR3 contains 14 residues. With 1 base clipped from V and 9 bases from J, the junction kept 4 bases outside the gene matches. Germline V gene lookup returns CDR1 SGHRS and CDR2 YFSETQ. The CDR3 sequence: CASSLSSGSGEQFF. The CDR3 DNA sequence: TGCGCCAGCAGCTTGTCTAGCGGGAGCGGTGAGCAGTTCTTC.

This chain connects TRBV21-1 to TRBJ2-2; TRBD1 is taken as the D call from the table, unchecked against the DNA. TRBV21-1 is deemed a pseudogene. The CDR3 covers 18 residues. Here the CDR3 reads CASSNRRDRGGRTGELFF. CDR3 nucleotides: TGTGCCAGCAGCAATAGAAGGGACAGGGGAGGACGCACCGGGGAGCTGTTTTTT.

The chain is built from TRBV7-8 and TRBJ2-5; no definite D call. CDR3 size: 11 residues. CDR1 is SGHVS, CDR2 FQNEAQ, per germline. The V end was cut by 2 bases, the J end by 9 bases, with 7 bases between. CDR3 DNA sequence: TGTGCCAGCAGCTTAATTGATTCCCAGTACTTC. It specifies CASSLIDSQYF.

Points on this clone: This sequence may be a read error, since a much larger clone differs from it by one base. The chain links TRBV29-1 to TRBJ1-5; D not resolved. There are 13 residues in the CDR3. The germline gives CDR1 SQVTM, CDR2 ANQGSEA. Deletions cut 2 bases from V and 5 bases from J, with 10 bases between. The CDR3 region has the DNA TGCAGCGTTGAAACGGGATTACATCAGCCCCAGCATTTT. This translates into CSVETGLHQPQHF.

Turning to this clone: Germline is not matched at one junction end, which may reflect a read error. The DNA of the CDR3 is TGTGCCAGCAGCTTCAAGACACTTCACTTCTTC. Protein product: CASSFKTLHFF. The V gene is TRBV7-2, the J gene TRBJ2-7, with unresolved D. Germline V lookup: CDR1 SGHTA, CDR2 FQGNSA. The CDR3 length is 11 residues.

This sequence joins TRBV5-1 and TRBJ1-2; D not certain. Per germline, CDR1 SGHRS and CDR2 YFSETQ. V dropped 4 bases and J dropped 5 bases, with 12 bases sitting between them. The CDR3 is made up of 13 amino acids. CDR3 sequence reads: CASSAPGRYGYTF. The CDR3 DNA is TGCGCCAGCAGCGCCCCGGGCAGATATGGCTACACCTTC.

In this sample, this clone turned up a few times. This rearrangement joins TRBV29-1 to TRBJ2-1, with 9 bases aligning to TRBD1. CDR1 SQVTM and CDR2 ANQGSEA come from the germline V gene. With V trimmed by 6 bases and J by 1 base, 7 bases remained unmatched. CDR3 size: 15 residues. The CDR3 DNA sequence: TGCAGCGTGGGGGACAGGGCCGGATCCTACAATGAGCAGTTCTTC. This translates into CSVGDRAGSYNEQFF.

Only a few counts were recorded for this clone. The chain uses TRBV14 and TRBJ2-2; tentative D call: TRBD1 (6 bases). Per the germline V gene, CDR1 is SGHDN and CDR2 is FVKESK. The V gene lost 0 bases and the J gene lost 1 base, with 12 bases spanning the gap. The CDR3 runs to 17 residues. CDR3 protein: CASSQDRGFLNTGELFF. The CDR3 region has the DNA TGTGCCAGCAGCCAAGATAGGGGGTTCTTGAACACCGGGGAGCTGTTTTTT.

Only one count was recorded for this clone. The V and J genes are TRBV2 and TRBJ1-4; D gene ambiguous. V was cut by 0 bases and J by 7 bases, with 9 bases left in between. CDR1 and CDR2 (germline): SNHLY, FYNNEI. The CDR3 loop spans 14 amino acids. CDR3 in amino acids: CASSEAGRGEKLFF. Written as DNA, the CDR3 is TGTGCCAGCAGTGAAGCGGGTCGGGGTGAAAAACTGTTTTTT.

The chain combines TRBV21-1 with TRBJ1-5; the table's D call TRBD1 went unverified against the DNA. TRBV21-1 is recorded as a pseudogene. The CDR3 totals 16 residues. The CDR3 DNA follows: TGTGCCAGCAGCACCGGGACAGGGGGATTCAATCAGCCCCAGCATTTT. Protein sequence: CASSTGTGGFNQPQHF.

Only a few counts were recorded for this clone. This chain uses TRBV10-3 with TRBJ2-3, with 8 nucleotides matching TRBD2. The CDR3 has 15 residues. Germline CDR1 and CDR2: ENHRY and SYGVKD. V was clipped by 9 bases and J by 6 bases; unmatched bases: 14. In DNA form, the CDR3 reads TGTGCCATGGGGATAAGCGGGAGTTTTTCGGATACGCAGTATTTT. This encodes CAMGISGSFSDTQYF.

This chain connects TRBV20-1 to TRBJ2-3, with D unresolved. Germline V lookup: CDR1 DFQATT, CDR2 SNEGSKA (reference sequence). The CDR3 runs to 10 residues. Trimming left V 6 bases short and J 4 bases short, with 5 bases between. In DNA, the CDR3 is TGCAGTGCCACAGCAGATACGCAGTATTTT. As protein: CSATADTQYF.

The rearrangement links TRBV5-1 to TRBJ1-5, with D perhaps matching TRBD1 (6 bases). The length of the CDR3 is 15 residues. The germline CDR1 and CDR2 sequences are SGHRS and YFSETQ. Trimming shortened V by 4 bases and J by 0 bases, and 11 bases separated the two germline ends. CDR3 amino acids: CASSTGTSSNQPQHF. The CDR3 nucleotides are TGCGCCAGCAGCACCGGGACAAGTAGCAATCAGCCCCAGCATTTT.

Of note for this clone: One junction end does not reproduce the germline sequence, and a read error may be involved. The chain is built from TRBV18 and TRBJ1-1; 11 bases match TRBD1. This CDR3 contains 17 residues. In germline, CDR1 is KGHSH, CDR2 LQKENI. CDR3 sequence reads: CASSPPGQGGKNTEAFF. DNA for the CDR3: TGTGCCAGCTCGCCACCGGGACAGGGGGGGAAGAACACTGAAGCTTTCTTT.

The rearrangement links TRBV5-1 to TRBJ2-3; no definite D call. The CDR3 sequence is 15 residues long. Germline loops: CDR1 SGHRS, CDR2 YFSETQ. The ends were cut back, 0 bases at V and 5 bases at J, with 13 bases in the middle. CDR3: CASSLAGYSGDTQYF. The CDR3, as DNA: TGCGCCAGCAGCTTGGCCGGTTACTCGGGAGATACGCAGTATTTT.

The chain combines TRBV5-1 with TRBJ1-1; TRBD1 agrees at 9 bases. V lost 4 bases and J lost 4; bases outside the gene matches: 8. The CDR3 is 15 residues long. The V gene's germline CDR1 is SGHRS and CDR2 YFSETQ. The CDR3 protein is CASSPWDRVITEAFF. In DNA form, the CDR3 reads TGCGCCAGCAGCCCCTGGGACAGGGTGATCACTGAAGCTTTCTTT.

This sequence joins TRBV6-1 and TRBJ2-3; a weak D match, TRBD2 (6 bases). With 1 base removed from V and 4 bases from J, the gap between germline ends came to 18 bases. Germline assignment: CDR1 MNHNS and CDR2 SASEGT. The CDR3 totals 17 residues. CDR3 protein: CASSEGGGPGVADTQYF. CDR3 coding DNA: TGTGCCAGCAGTGAAGGGGGAGGACCCGGGGTGGCAGATACGCAGTATTTT.

This clone was recorded a few times. The chain links TRBV5-1 to TRBJ2-5; the D is unclear. The CDR3 is 14 residues long. Deletions cut 0 bases from V and 6 bases from J, with 12 bases between. Germline CDR1 is SGHRS and CDR2 is YFSETQ. In DNA form, the CDR3 reads TGCGCCAGCAGCTTGGAGGGTAGCTATAAGACCCAGTACTTC. Translating it yields CASSLEGSYKTQYF.

This chain joins TRBV12-1 and TRBJ2-5; TRBD2, as called in the table, went unchecked against the DNA. TRBV12-1 is annotated as a pseudogene. The CDR3 is made up of 18 amino acids. The CDR3 protein is CASSFGPSGRGAQETQYF. CDR3 nucleotides: TGTGCCAGCAGCTTTGGGCCTAGCGGGAGAGGGGCGCAAGAGACCCAGTACTTC.

There are a few counts of this clone. The chain couples TRBV30 to TRBJ2-7; possibly TRBD1 or TRBD2 for D (6 bases each). V lost 5 bases, J lost 4 bases, and 12 bases lay in between. The CDR3 is made up of 12 amino acids. The germline gives CDR1 GTSNPN, CDR2 SVGIG (reference sequence). CDR3 in amino acids: CAWGKGGYEQYF. For the CDR3, the DNA is TGTGCCTGGGGTAAGGGGGGTTACGAGCAGTACTTC.

V is TRBV2 and J is TRBJ2-5, with D possibly being TRBD1 or TRBD2 (5 bases each). V was pared by 4 bases and J by 4 bases, with 10 bases between. The CDR3 is made up of 13 amino acids. Germline lookup yields CDR1 SNHLY and CDR2 FYNNEI. CDR3 protein: CASSGGRGETQYF. DNA for the CDR3: TGTGCCAGCAGTGGGGGACGGGGAGAGACCCAGTACTTC.

On this clone: The same CDR3 also results from other DNA sequences found in this sample. The chain recombines TRBV2 with TRBJ2-7, with 13 nucleotides matching TRBD2. V lost 5 bases to trimming and J lost 4 bases; unmatched junction nucleotides: 2. This CDR3 comprises 14 residues. The germline CDR1 and CDR2 sequences are SNHLY and FYNNEI. The CDR3, as DNA: TGTGCCAGCAGTCGGACTAGCGGGAGTTACGAGCAGTACTTC. Translated: CASSRTSGSYEQYF.

V gene TRBV5-5 combines with J gene TRBJ2-7; D is possibly TRBD1 or TRBD2 (8 bases each). The ends were cut back, 6 bases at V and 6 bases at J, with 22 bases in the middle. Germline V gene lookup returns CDR1 SGHKS and CDR2 YYEKEE (reference sequence). The CDR3 length is 15 residues. CDR3 in amino acids: CASKVAGQGAGEQYF. CDR3 nucleotides: TGTGCCAGCAAGGTAGCGGGGCAGGGGGCGGGCGAGCAGTACTTC.

The chain joins TRBV6-5 to TRBJ2-5, with 8 bases fitting TRBD1. V was clipped by 4 bases and J by 4 bases; unmatched bases: 2. This CDR3 is built from 13 residues. Germline CDR1 and CDR2: MNHEY and SVGAGI. The CDR3 loop is CASSSGQGETQYF. DNA for the CDR3: TGTGCCAGCAGTTCCGGACAGGGAGAGACCCAGTACTTC.